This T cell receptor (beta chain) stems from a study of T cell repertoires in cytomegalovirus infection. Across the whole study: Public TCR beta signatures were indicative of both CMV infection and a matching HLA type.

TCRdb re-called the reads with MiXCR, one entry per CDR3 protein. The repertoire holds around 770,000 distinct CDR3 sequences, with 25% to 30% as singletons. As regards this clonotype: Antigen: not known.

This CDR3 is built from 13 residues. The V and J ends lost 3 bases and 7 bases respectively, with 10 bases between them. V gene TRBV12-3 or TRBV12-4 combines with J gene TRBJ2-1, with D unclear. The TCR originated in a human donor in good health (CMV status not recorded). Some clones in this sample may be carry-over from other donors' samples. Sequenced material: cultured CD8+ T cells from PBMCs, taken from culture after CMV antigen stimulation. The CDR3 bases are TGTGCCAGCAGTTTCGCCCTAGATAATGAGCAGTTCTTC. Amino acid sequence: CASSFALDNEQFF.